This note documents a single TCR beta chain sequence. The clone's antigen remains unknown. Its ends do not fully match the called genes, so a read error is possible. This sample stems from a study of CDR3 diversity in severe acne (dated by TCRdb to about 2019). From the germline V gene (reference sequence), CDR1 is DFQATT and CDR2 is SNEGSKA. The CDR3 sequence holds 15 residues, the cysteine and phenylalanine included. Only the CDR3 DNA stays, 45 bases, in frame from base 1. The receptor library was made with PCR. Sequencing relied on an Illumina HiSeq 2000. TCRdb ran its own pipeline on the public reads, namely fastp trimming at Q25 and MiXCR clone calling, and kept in-frame beta chains. All rows with the same CDR3 protein become a single entry with the most common DNA and genes. Here the sample has around 94,000 distinct CDR3 sequences; 51% occur a single time. Around 12% of the sample goes to the ten largest clones.

The sequence joins TRBV20-1 to TRBJ2-3, with 9 middle bases fitting TRBD1. The sequence came from a male donor with acne. The sequencing input was blood. The sequenced DNA is TGCAGTGCTGGGGCCGGACAGGGGTGGCCAGATACGCAGTATTTC. This translates into CSAGAGQGWPDTQYF.